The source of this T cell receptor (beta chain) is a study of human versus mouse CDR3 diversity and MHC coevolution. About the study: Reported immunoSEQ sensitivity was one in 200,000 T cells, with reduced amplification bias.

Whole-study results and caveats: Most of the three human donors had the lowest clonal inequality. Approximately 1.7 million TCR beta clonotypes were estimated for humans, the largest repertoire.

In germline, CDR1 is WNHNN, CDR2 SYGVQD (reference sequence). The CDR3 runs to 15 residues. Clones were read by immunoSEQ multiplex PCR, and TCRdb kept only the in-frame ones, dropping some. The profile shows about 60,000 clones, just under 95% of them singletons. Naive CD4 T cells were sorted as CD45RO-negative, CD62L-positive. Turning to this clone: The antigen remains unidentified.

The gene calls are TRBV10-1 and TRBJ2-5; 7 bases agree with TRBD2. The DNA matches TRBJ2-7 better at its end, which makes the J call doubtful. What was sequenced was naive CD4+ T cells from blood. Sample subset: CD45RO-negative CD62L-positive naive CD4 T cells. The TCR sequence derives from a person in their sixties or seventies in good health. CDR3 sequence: CASSESMGGPYEQYF. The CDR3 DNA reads TGCGCCAGCAGTGAGAGTATGGGAGGGCCCTACGAGCAGTACTTC.